This T cell receptor beta chain was sequenced for a study of CD8 T cells in Susac syndrome. With random hexamers, roughly 0.5 to 1 ug RNA was reverse transcribed. TCRdb used MiXCR to reprocess the immunoSEQ multiplex PCR reads, holding one entry per CDR3 protein. The data show roughly 170,000 distinct CDR3 sequences, under 95% seen once. Sequencing of TCR beta was carried out in blood CD8+ and CD4+ T cells. This clonotype was seen once. This TCR was recovered from a human donor with multiple sclerosis. Sample: CD4+ T cells from PBMCs.

The CDR3 is CASSLARVNEKLFF. Written as DNA, the CDR3 is TGTGCCAGCTCACTGGCCCGCGTGAATGAAAAACTGTTTTTT. The chain uses TRBV18 and TRBJ1-4; the D is unclear. V gave up 4 bases and J gave up 5 bases, with 11 bases separating them. Germline loops: CDR1 KGHSH, CDR2 LQKENI. The CDR3 is 14 amino acids.